The rows below give T cell receptor beta chains drawn from one sample of a study of blood T cell repertoires in COVID-19. Sequencing used immunoSEQ multiplex PCR; TCRdb keeps in-frame clones, though not all of them. The sample yields about 83,000 clones, around nine tenths seen once. The specimen sequenced was peripheral blood. The receptors shown here come from a man aged 55 to 69 with acute or convalescent COVID-19. The CDR3 runs from the conserved cysteine through the conserved F or W. The D gene is left open where the match is weak. A row's size may be missing; if present it is once, few, many or a size class.

clone size | J gene | D gene | V gene | CDR3 protein | CDR3 DNA
NA | TRBJ1-3 | TRBD1 | TRBV7-3 | CASSFHYRGRVGNTIYF | TGTGCCAGCAGCTTCCATTACAGGGGGCGGGTAGGAAACACCATATATTTT
once | TRBJ1-1 | TRBD1 | TRBV29-1 | CSVEDGWTGGRTEAFF | TGCAGCGTTGAAGACGGTTGGACAGGGGGCCGTACTGAAGCTTTCTTT
NA | TRBJ2-2 | TRBD2 | TRBV24-1 | CATVPSGGITGELFF | TGTGCCACCGTCCCTAGCGGGGGAATCACCGGGGAGCTGTTTTTT
NA | TRBJ1-5 | TRBD1 | TRBV19 | CASNAPGQERQPQHF | TGTGCCAGTAATGCTCCGGGACAGGAAAGACAGCCCCAGCATTTT
NA | TRBJ1-6 | TRBD1 | TRBV5-6 | CASRDRGLYNSPLHF | TGTGCCAGCAGGGACAGGGGCTTGTACAATTCACCCCTCCACTTT
NA | TRBJ1-2 | NA | TRBV9 | CASSVVSGQSNYGYTF | TGTGCCAGCAGCGTAGTAAGTGGACAGAGTAACTATGGCTACACCTTC
NA | TRBJ2-1 | TRBD1 | TRBV11-3 | CASSLSGGKVNEQFF | TGTGCCAGCAGCTTATCAGGGGGAAAGGTCAATGAGCAGTTCTTC
once | TRBJ2-2 | NA | TRBV19 | CASSISPRGGELFF | TGTGCCAGTAGTATAAGTCCTCGGGGCGGGGAGCTGTTTTTT
NA | TRBJ2-3 | TRBD2 | TRBV5-4 | CASSSTPGLGTDTQYF | TGTGCCAGCAGCTCAACCCCGGGACTAGGGACAGATACGCAGTATTTT
NA | TRBJ1-5 | NA | TRBV2 | CASTPMVGAGQPQHF | TGTGCCAGCACCCCAATGGTGGGGGCGGGTCAGCCCCAGCATTTT
NA | TRBJ2-2 | TRBD1 | TRBV25-1 | CASSDLGGATGELFF | TGTGCCAGCAGTGACCTAGGGGGCGCAACCGGGGAGCTGTTTTTT
few | TRBJ1-2 | NA | TRBV6-5 | CASSYTGSDGYTF | TGTGCCAGCAGTTACACAGGGTCAGATGGCTACACCTTC
NA | TRBJ2-1 | TRBD1 | TRBV5-1 | CASTPGTGVSSYNEQFF | TGCGCCAGCACCCCCGGGACAGGGGTCTCCTCCTACAATGAGCAGTTCTTC
few | TRBJ1-1 | TRBD1 | TRBV5-6 | CASSSQGERNTEAFF | TGTGCCAGCAGCTCTCAGGGGGAACGGAACACTGAAGCTTTCTTT
NA | TRBJ1-3 | NA | TRBV7-2 | CASSLLRGDTIYF | TGTGCCAGCAGCTTACTCAGGGGCGACACCATATATTTT
NA | TRBJ1-3 | NA | TRBV20-1 | CSASPGDTIYF | TGCAGTGCTAGCCCCGGGGACACCATATATTTT
NA | TRBJ2-1 | TRBD2 | TRBV27 | CASSPTPSLAGAPSSYNEQFF | TGTGCCAGCAGTCCCACCCCCTCGCTAGCGGGGGCCCCCAGCTCCTACAATGAGCAGTTCTTC
once | TRBJ2-3 | NA | TRBV27 | CASSLWTGTDTQYF | TGTGCCAGCAGTTTATGGACTGGCACAGATACGCAGTATTTT
NA | TRBJ1-2 | NA | TRBV7-8 | CASSLERVYGYTF | TGTGCCAGCAGCTTAGAACGGGTCTATGGCTACACCTTC
NA | TRBJ2-3 | TRBD2 | TRBV7-2 | CASSLGGRADTQYF | TGTGCCAGCAGCTTAGGAGGGAGGGCAGATACGCAGTATTTT
NA | TRBJ2-6 | NA | TRBV18 | CASSYSAGSGANVLTF | TGTGCCAGCTCGTATTCGGCGGGGTCTGGGGCCAACGTCCTGACTTTC
once | TRBJ1-2 | NA | TRBV9 | CASTPGSGGLSYYGYTF | TGTGCCAGCACCCCAGGGTCAGGAGGGCTTAGTTACTATGGCTACACCTTC
NA | TRBJ1-6 | NA | TRBV6-5 | CASSLTGNNSPLHF | TGTGCCAGCAGTCTCACAGGGAACAATTCACCCCTCCACTTT
NA | TRBJ2-1 | TRBD2 | TRBV19 | CASKTSGTQQFF | TGTGCCAGTAAGACTAGCGGGACCCAGCAGTTCTTC
NA | TRBJ2-7 | TRBD1 | TRBV30 | CAWSVFDVRTGVFDYEQYF | TGTGCCTGGAGTGTCTTCGATGTCCGGACAGGTGTGTTTGACTACGAGCAGTACTTC
few | TRBJ1-1 | TRBD1 | TRBV6-5 | CASLQGANTEAFF | TGTGCCAGCCTCCAGGGGGCGAACACTGAAGCTTTCTTT
NA | TRBJ2-1 | TRBD2 | TRBV19 | CASSIAGGTYNEQFF | TGTGCCAGTAGTATTGCGGGGGGTACCTACAATGAGCAGTTCTTC
NA | TRBJ2-5 | TRBD2 | TRBV14 | CASSRLWPSGGRYQETQYF | TGTGCCAGCAGCCGACTCTGGCCTAGCGGGGGGCGGTACCAAGAGACCCAGTACTTC
NA | TRBJ1-2 | TRBD1 | TRBV15 | CATSYRGAYGYTF | TGTGCCACCAGCTACAGGGGAGCCTATGGCTACACCTTC
NA | TRBJ1-2 | NA | TRBV19 | CASSEVPDSYGYTF | TGTGCCAGTAGTGAGGTGCCCGACTCCTATGGCTACACCTTC
medium-sized | TRBJ1-5 | NA | TRBV5-5 | CASSQYGGDNQPQHF | TGTGCCAGCAGCCAATATGGGGGCGACAATCAGCCCCAGCATTTT
NA | TRBJ1-1 | NA | TRBV7-2 | CASSLVPRSAEAFF | TGTGCCAGCAGCTTAGTACCCAGGTCTGCTGAAGCTTTCTTT
few | TRBJ2-7 | TRBD1 | TRBV6-2/TRBV6-3 | CASSYYSGGYEQYF | TGTGCCAGCAGTTACTACTCAGGGGGCTACGAGCAGTACTTC
NA | TRBJ2-7 | NA | TRBV15 | CATGGLRGLDEQYF | TGTGCCACCGGGGGCCTCAGGGGTTTGGACGAGCAGTACTTC
NA | TRBJ1-1 | TRBD1 | TRBV12-5 | CASGLDRGRGWTEAFF | TGTGCTAGTGGACTTGACAGGGGGCGAGGTTGGACTGAAGCTTTCTTT
NA | TRBJ2-3 | NA | TRBV3-1/TRBV3-2 | CASSQVASTDTQYF | TGTGCCAGCAGCCAAGTAGCTAGCACAGATACGCAGTATTTT
once | TRBJ2-5 | TRBD2 | TRBV20-1 | CSASRAAGLQETQYF | TGCAGTGCTAGTAGGGCGGCGGGACTACAAGAGACCCAGTACTTC
NA | TRBJ1-4 | TRBD1 | TRBV7-8 | CASSSRNRGHFEKLFF | TGTGCCAGCAGCTCGCGAAACAGGGGGCACTTTGAAAAACTGTTTTTT
NA | TRBJ2-3 | TRBD2 | TRBV10-3 | CAISTRLAGVTDTQYF | TGTGCCATCAGTACTAGACTAGCGGGGGTGACAGATACGCAGTATTTT
once | TRBJ2-1 | TRBD2 | TRBV2 | CASSEGAGGLYNEQFF | TGTGCCAGCAGTGAAGGCGCGGGGGGCCTATACAATGAGCAGTTCTTC
NA | TRBJ2-1 | TRBD1 | TRBV19 | CASQTRTGGHNEQFF | TGTGCCAGTCAGACAAGGACAGGGGGCCACAATGAGCAGTTCTTC
NA | TRBJ2-4 | NA | TRBV19 | CASSISLKNIQYF | TGTGCCAGTAGTATTTCCCTCAAAAACATTCAGTACTTC
NA | TRBJ1-1 | NA | TRBV18 | CASSLDRTSPYTNTEAFF | TGTGCCAGCTCACTCGACAGGACCAGTCCTTACACGAACACTGAAGCTTTCTTT
NA | TRBJ2-1 | NA | TRBV9 | CASSVNTGGLDEQFF | TGTGCCAGCAGCGTAAACACGGGGGGCCTTGATGAGCAGTTCTTC
NA | TRBJ1-3 | TRBD1 | TRBV25-1 | CASSDLTGSGNTIYF | TGTGCCAGCAGTGACCTGACAGGGTCCGGAAACACCATATATTTT
once | TRBJ2-5 | NA | TRBV20-1 | CSAGSQETQYF | TGCAGTGCGGGCAGCCAAGAGACCCAGTACTTC
NA | TRBJ1-1 | NA | TRBV11-2 | CASRPIAGPGNTEAFF | TGTGCCAGCAGACCGATAGCCGGCCCTGGGAACACTGAAGCTTTCTTT
NA | TRBJ1-1 | TRBD1 | TRBV4-3 | CASSHRAGGTEAFF | TGCGCCAGCAGCCATCGGGCAGGGGGGACTGAAGCTTTCTTT
NA | TRBJ2-1 | TRBD1 | TRBV19 | CASSTQDRGEQFF | TGTGCCAGTAGTACTCAGGACAGGGGAGAGCAGTTCTTC
NA | TRBJ2-3 | TRBD1 | TRBV9 | CASSVVGTGGLDTQYF | TGTGCCAGCAGCGTAGTAGGGACAGGGGGCCTTGATACGCAGTATTTT
few | TRBJ1-1 | NA | TRBV19 | CASSIGETEAFF | TGTGCCAGTAGTATAGGGGAGACTGAAGCTTTCTTT
NA | TRBJ2-1 | TRBD2 | TRBV27 | CASSPRLAGGLLSSYNEQFF | TGTGCCAGCAGTCCCCGACTAGCGGGGGGCCTCCTTAGCTCCTACAATGAGCAGTTCTTC